A selection of T cell receptor beta chains follows, all from one sample in a study of T cell therapy after organ transplantation. The antigens of these receptors remain unknown. Sequenced by immunoSEQ multiplex PCR; TCRdb stores in-frame clones only, minus some. The sample includes over a thousand clones, around 63% seen only once; the top ten take about 43%. Sequenced here: CD8+ T cells from blood, sampled after autologous CMV-specific T cell therapy. All receptors derive from a human patient who had received a solid organ transplant and had CMV disease. Some T cells could come from the graft donor. Each CDR3 is given with its conserved first and last residue. Fields, in order: clone size, V gene, J gene, D gene, CDR3 protein, CDR3 DNA. D genes are given only for firm matches. Clone size, where shown, is once, few, many, or a class for clones that have expanded.

clone size: NA; V gene: TRBV29-1; J gene: TRBJ1-2; D gene: NA; CDR3 protein: CSVEESVYGYTF; CDR3 DNA: TGCAGCGTTGAGGAATCCGTCTATGGCTACACCTTC
clone size: NA; V gene: TRBV4-3; J gene: TRBJ1-4; D gene: NA; CDR3 protein: CASSQYGGVGYGEKLFF; CDR3 DNA: TGCGCCAGCAGCCAATATGGGGGGGTGGGGTACGGGGAAAAACTGTTTTTT
clone size: NA; V gene: TRBV30; J gene: TRBJ2-5; D gene: TRBD1; CDR3 protein: CAWSGTGVLETQYF; CDR3 DNA: TGTGCCTGGAGTGGGACAGGGGTGTTGGAGACCCAGTACTTC
clone size: NA; V gene: TRBV28; J gene: TRBJ1-1; D gene: NA; CDR3 protein: CASSLFRTTEAFF; CDR3 DNA: TGTGCCAGCAGTTTATTCAGGACGACTGAAGCTTTCTTT
clone size: NA; V gene: TRBV2; J gene: TRBJ1-4; D gene: NA; CDR3 protein: CASSDFPGNPTNEKLFF; CDR3 DNA: TGTGCCAGCAGTGACTTTCCCGGGAATCCAACTAATGAAAAACTGTTTTTT
clone size: few; V gene: TRBV4-3; J gene: TRBJ1-6; D gene: TRBD1; CDR3 protein: CASSQSPGQGNSPLHF; CDR3 DNA: TGCGCCAGCAGCCAATCTCCGGGACAGGGCAATTCACCCCTCCACTTT
clone size: NA; V gene: TRBV6-1; J gene: TRBJ2-3; D gene: TRBD1; CDR3 protein: CASSERTGIITDTQYF; CDR3 DNA: TGTGCCAGCAGTGAAAGGACAGGGATTATCACAGATACGCAGTATTTT
clone size: few; V gene: TRBV30; J gene: TRBJ2-7; D gene: TRBD1; CDR3 protein: CAWSSPESWGQGFVEQYF; CDR3 DNA: TGTGCCTGGAGTAGTCCGGAATCATGGGGACAGGGATTCGTCGAGCAGTACTTC
clone size: NA; V gene: TRBV5-1; J gene: TRBJ2-7; D gene: TRBD1; CDR3 protein: CASSIGTVYEQYF; CDR3 DNA: TGCGCCAGCAGCATCGGGACAGTCTACGAGCAGTACTTC
clone size: hyperexpanded; V gene: TRBV27; J gene: TRBJ1-1; D gene: TRBD1; CDR3 protein: CASRLGGAANTEAFF; CDR3 DNA: TGTGCCAGCAGGCTAGGGGGCGCGGCGAACACTGAAGCTTTCTTT
clone size: NA; V gene: TRBV6-1; J gene: TRBJ2-7; D gene: TRBD2; CDR3 protein: CASSDLAGGSYEQYF; CDR3 DNA: TGTGCCAGCAGTGACCTAGCGGGAGGCTCTTACGAGCAGTACTTC
clone size: NA; V gene: TRBV12-5; J gene: TRBJ1-1; D gene: NA; CDR3 protein: CASGFPPGHKLGNTEAFF; CDR3 DNA: TGTGCTAGTGGTTTCCCCCCGGGCCACAAACTGGGGAACACTGAAGCTTTCTTT
clone size: few; V gene: TRBV5-6; J gene: TRBJ2-3; D gene: NA; CDR3 protein: CASSSIRWSTDTQYF; CDR3 DNA: TGTGCCAGCAGCTCCATTAGGTGGAGCACAGATACGCAGTATTTT
clone size: NA; V gene: TRBV6-5; J gene: TRBJ2-5; D gene: NA; CDR3 protein: CASSYPGGDGTKTQYF; CDR3 DNA: TGTGCCAGCAGTTACCCAGGGGGGGATGGGACCAAGACCCAGTACTTC
clone size: once; V gene: TRBV11-3; J gene: TRBJ2-7; D gene: TRBD1; CDR3 protein: CASSLGQGPYEQYF; CDR3 DNA: TGTGCCAGCAGCCTCGGACAGGGGCCCTACGAGCAGTACTTC
clone size: NA; V gene: TRBV5-6; J gene: TRBJ2-7; D gene: NA; CDR3 protein: CASTPTSGNYEQYF; CDR3 DNA: TGTGCCAGCACCCCCACCTCCGGCAACTACGAGCAGTACTTC
clone size: few; V gene: TRBV11-2; J gene: TRBJ2-5; D gene: NA; CDR3 protein: CASGSRLDPPYF; CDR3 DNA: TGTGCCAGCGGCTCAAGACTAGACCCCCCGTACTTC
clone size: NA; V gene: TRBV14; J gene: TRBJ1-2; D gene: TRBD1; CDR3 protein: CASSPGTGETYGYTF; CDR3 DNA: TGTGCCAGCAGCCCCGGGACAGGGGAGACCTATGGCTACACCTTC
clone size: NA; V gene: TRBV6-1; J gene: TRBJ2-6; D gene: NA; CDR3 protein: CASSATGTGANVLTF; CDR3 DNA: TGTGCCAGCAGTGCCACAGGGACGGGGGCCAACGTCCTGACTTTC
clone size: few; V gene: TRBV4-1; J gene: TRBJ1-1; D gene: NA; CDR3 protein: CASSQGGEAFF; CDR3 DNA: TGCGCCAGCAGCCAAGGGGGTGAAGCTTTCTTT
clone size: NA; V gene: TRBV6-5; J gene: TRBJ2-7; D gene: NA; CDR3 protein: CASSLGPAAYEQYF; CDR3 DNA: TGTGCCAGCAGTTTAGGGCCGGCTGCCTACGAGCAGTACTTC
clone size: NA; V gene: TRBV19; J gene: TRBJ1-1; D gene: NA; CDR3 protein: CASSWGALSQGEAFF; CDR3 DNA: TGTGCCAGTAGTTGGGGGGCCCTTTCGCAGGGTGAAGCTTTCTTT
clone size: NA; V gene: TRBV11-2; J gene: TRBJ1-3; D gene: NA; CDR3 protein: CASSSHNSGNTIYF; CDR3 DNA: TGTGCCAGCAGCTCTCACAATTCTGGAAACACCATATATTTT
clone size: few; V gene: TRBV4-2; J gene: TRBJ2-2; D gene: NA; CDR3 protein: CASSQDTHGGELFF; CDR3 DNA: TGTGCCAGCAGCCAAGATACGCATGGCGGGGAGCTGTTTTTT
clone size: NA; V gene: TRBV6-4; J gene: TRBJ2-3; D gene: NA; CDR3 protein: CASSKGLSTDTQYF; CDR3 DNA: TGTGCCAGCTCGAAGGGATTAAGCACAGATACGCAGTATTTT
clone size: few; V gene: TRBV4-2; J gene: TRBJ2-1; D gene: NA; CDR3 protein: CASSPDGGYEQFF; CDR3 DNA: TGTGCCAGCAGCCCGGACGGGGGATATGAGCAGTTCTTC
clone size: NA; V gene: TRBV4-3; J gene: TRBJ2-2; D gene: NA; CDR3 protein: CASSQDWAGGRPGELFF; CDR3 DNA: TGCGCCAGCAGCCAAGATTGGGCGGGCGGGCGCCCCGGGGAGCTGTTTTTT
clone size: NA; V gene: TRBV6-5; J gene: TRBJ2-1; D gene: NA; CDR3 protein: CASSYSNVNEQFF; CDR3 DNA: TGTGCCAGCAGTTACTCTAATGTAAATGAGCAGTTCTTC
clone size: NA; V gene: TRBV6-5; J gene: TRBJ2-1; D gene: NA; CDR3 protein: CASTYLGASSYNEQFF; CDR3 DNA: TGTGCCAGCACTTACCTGGGAGCTTCTTCCTACAATGAGCAGTTCTTC
clone size: NA; V gene: TRBV6-9; J gene: TRBJ2-2; D gene: NA; CDR3 protein: CASSYSNVRELFF; CDR3 DNA: TGTGCCAGCAGTTACTCGAACGTGAGGGAGCTGTTTTTT
clone size: NA; V gene: TRBV5-8; J gene: TRBJ1-1; D gene: NA; CDR3 protein: CASSLPGVHTEAFF; CDR3 DNA: TGTGCCAGCAGCCTCCCGGGGGTTCATACTGAAGCTTTCTTT
clone size: NA; V gene: TRBV6-5; J gene: TRBJ1-5; D gene: TRBD1; CDR3 protein: CASSYQGAVQPQHF; CDR3 DNA: TGTGCCAGCAGTTACCAGGGGGCAGTTCAGCCCCAGCATTTT
clone size: few; V gene: TRBV9; J gene: TRBJ1-1; D gene: NA; CDR3 protein: CASWEGMGNTEAFF; CDR3 DNA: TGTGCCAGCTGGGAGGGAATGGGGAACACTGAAGCTTTCTTT
clone size: NA; V gene: TRBV7-9; J gene: TRBJ2-7; D gene: NA; CDR3 protein: CASSFPTGPYEQYF; CDR3 DNA: TGTGCCAGCAGCTTTCCGACAGGTCCCTACGAGCAGTACTTC
clone size: NA; V gene: TRBV6-5; J gene: TRBJ2-1; D gene: NA; CDR3 protein: CASSYSNVNEQFF; CDR3 DNA: TGTGCCAGCAGTTACTCGAATGTCAATGAGCAGTTCTTC
clone size: few; V gene: TRBV5-6; J gene: TRBJ1-1; D gene: NA; CDR3 protein: CASSQQGEAFF; CDR3 DNA: TGTGCCAGCAGCCAGCAGGGGGAAGCTTTCTTT
clone size: NA; V gene: TRBV28; J gene: TRBJ2-7; D gene: TRBD2; CDR3 protein: CASSFQGTSGDMIYEQYF; CDR3 DNA: TGTGCCAGCAGTTTTCAAGGGACTAGCGGGGATATGATCTACGAGCAGTACTTC
clone size: NA; V gene: TRBV6-4; J gene: TRBJ2-5; D gene: NA; CDR3 protein: CASSYSNQGGETQYF; CDR3 DNA: TGTGCCAGCAGTTACTCGAATCAGGGCGGGGAGACCCAGTACTTC
clone size: few; V gene: TRBV7-9; J gene: TRBJ2-5; D gene: TRBD1; CDR3 protein: CASSTGTGGLVKETQYF; CDR3 DNA: TGTGCCAGCAGCACCGGGACAGGGGGACTAGTGAAAGAGACCCAGTACTTC
clone size: few; V gene: TRBV5-4; J gene: TRBJ1-5; D gene: NA; CDR3 protein: CASSLVLSSPLGGNQPQHF; CDR3 DNA: TGTGCCAGCAGCTTGGTTCTGAGTAGCCCTTTGGGTGGCAATCAGCCCCAGCATTTT
clone size: NA; V gene: TRBV30; J gene: TRBJ1-5; D gene: NA; CDR3 protein: CAWSLRNGQHNQPQHF; CDR3 DNA: TGTGCCTGGAGTCTCCGAAACGGACAGCACAATCAGCCCCAGCATTTT